This TCR beta chain was sequenced in a study of blood T cell repertoires in COVID-19. Study in general: Italy, Spain and the United States were the sources of the convalescent and acute COVID-19 samples. From T cells, B-cell-depleted T cells, or PBMCs came the material, which was cDNA or gDNA.

Germline CDR1 is MNHEY and CDR2 is SVGAGI. The CDR3 extends over 15 amino acids. Trimming took 5 bases from V and 1 from J, leaving 14 bases between them. Authors' processing steps: For nucleated cells, counts were estimated from reference gene primer amplification. Sequencing used immunoSEQ multiplex PCR; TCRdb keeps in-frame clones, though not all of them. V and J calls and clone size are given by that table; D and trimming were obtained from the DNA. The data contain about 90,000 clones, 75% to 85% of them singletons. The chain employs TRBV6-5 and TRBJ1-1; a weak D match, TRBD1 (6 bases). The sequence was obtained from a woman between 70 and 85 years old with acute or convalescent COVID-19. Sequencing was carried out using peripheral blood. The CDR3 bases are TGTGCCAGCAGTAGAAAGGACAGAGCGAACACTGAAGCTTTCTTT. The encoded protein is CASSRKDRANTEAFF.